These T cell receptor beta chains were read from a single sample in a study of T cell repertoires in cytomegalovirus infection. A single record per CDR3 protein comes from TCRdb applying MiXCR to the reads. The data contain roughly 990,000 distinct CDR3 sequences, around 31% of them singletons. For these receptors, no antigen is known. The specimen was cultured CD8+ T cells from PBMCs, collected from culture after CMV antigen stimulation. These receptors were collected from a human donor in good health (CMV status not recorded). Some clones in this sample may be carry-over from other donors' samples. CDR3s include the opening cysteine and the closing phenylalanine or tryptophan. Each record gives: clone size, J gene, V gene, CDR3 length, D gene, CDR3 DNA, CDR3 protein. The D gene is left open where the match is weak. Rows give clone size only sometimes, using once, few, many, or a class for an expanded clone.

>NA|TRBJ2-3|TRBV19|15|NA
TGTGCCAGTAGTATTACCGGGGATCGAACAGATACGCAGTATTTT
CASSITGDRTDTQYF
>NA|TRBJ2-5|TRBV6-6|14|NA
TGTGCCAGCAGTGCACAGGGTCGGTTGGAGACCCAGTACTTC
CASSAQGRLETQYF
>NA|TRBJ1-4|TRBV4-1|16|NA
TGCGCCAGCAGCCAAGATTTCCTTGGGGGAGTTGAAAAACTGTTTTTT
CASSQDFLGGVEKLFF
>many|TRBJ2-2|TRBV7-9|11|NA
TGTGCCAGCAGCAGAAACGGGGAGCTGTTTTTT
CASSRNGELFF
>few|TRBJ2-5|TRBV27|15|NA
TGTGCCAGCAGCACGATGGGCAGGGAGTTGGAGACCCAGTACTTC
CASSTMGRELETQYF
>NA|TRBJ1-2|TRBV7-9|12|NA
TGTGCCAGCATAGCAGGGGCTTATGGCTACACCTTC
CASIAGAYGYTF
>NA|TRBJ1-6|TRBV28|14|TRBD1
TGTGCCAGCAGTATCAGACAGGGAACTTCACCCCTCCACTTT
CASSIRQGTSPLHF
>NA|TRBJ2-1|TRBV19|17|TRBD2
TGTGCCAGTATCTCCGGCACAGGACTAGCAGCCTACAATGAGCAGTTCTTC
CASISGTGLAAYNEQFF
>NA|TRBJ1-1|TRBV19|15|NA
TGTGCCAGTAGTATAAAAAACAGGAAATACACTGAAGCTTTCTTT
CASSIKNRKYTEAFF
>NA|TRBJ1-1|TRBV12-3/TRBV12-4|14|NA
TGTGCCAGCAGTTTCAGACGGTCGAACACTGAAGCTTTCTTT
CASSFRRSNTEAFF
>NA|TRBJ1-1|TRBV27|15|NA
TGTGCCAGCAGCCTCTCCCTGGGGTTGAACACTGAAGCTTTCTTT
CASSLSLGLNTEAFF
>few|TRBJ2-2|TRBV12-3/TRBV12-4|14|NA
TGTGCCAGCAGTTTAGTTCAGGAGACCGGGGAGCTGTTTTTT
CASSLVQETGELFF
>NA|TRBJ1-5|TRBV6-1|15|NA
TGTGCCAGCAGTGTCGACAACTATAGCAATCAGCCCCAGCATTTT
CASSVDNYSNQPQHF
>NA|TRBJ2-7|TRBV12-3/TRBV12-4|14|NA
TGTGCCAGCAGTTTAAGGTTTGGGCAGAACGAGCAGTACTTC
CASSLRFGQNEQYF
>NA|TRBJ2-5|TRBV20-1|14|NA
TGCAGTGCTAGGTATAGTGCGGACCAAGAGACCCAGTACTTC
CSARYSADQETQYF
>once|TRBJ1-2|TRBV19|13|NA
TGTGCCAGTAGTGCTATTGGGGCGCATGACTACACCTTC
CASSAIGAHDYTF
>NA|TRBJ2-5|TRBV7-8|16|TRBD2
TGTGCCAGCAGCCCCCGGGTAGCGGGGGGGAAAGAGACCCAGTACTTC
CASSPRVAGGKETQYF
>NA|TRBJ1-1|TRBV19|14|NA
TGTGCCAGTAGTGTAGGGGGAGGAGGCACTGAAGCTTTCTTT
CASSVGGGGTEAFF
>few|TRBJ2-7|TRBV4-1|14|TRBD1
TGCGCCAGCAGCCAAGCGGACAGGGGCTACGAGCAGTACTTC
CASSQADRGYEQYF
>few|TRBJ2-5|TRBV7-2|17|NA
TGTGCCAGCAGCTTAGGGAGGGCGGGGGCGCCTCAAGAGACCCAGTACTTC
CASSLGRAGAPQETQYF
>few|TRBJ1-1|TRBV6-2/TRBV6-3|16|NA
TGTGCCAGCAGTTACTGGAAGCCCGCGTCGAGCACTGAAGCTTTCTTT
CASSYWKPASSTEAFF
>few|TRBJ2-2|TRBV19|15|NA
TGTGCCAGTACCCTTGGGGGGAGTTACACCGGGGAGCTGTTTTTT
CASTLGGSYTGELFF
>NA|TRBJ1-1|TRBV5-1|15|TRBD1
TGCGCCAGCAGCGTGAGGGGGCGAGAGAACACTGAAGCTTTCTTT
CASSVRGRENTEAFF
>NA|TRBJ1-1|TRBV2|15|TRBD1
TGTGCCAGCAGTGCCCTGGGACAGGGTGTCACTGAAGCTTTCTTT
CASSALGQGVTEAFF
>few|TRBJ1-1|TRBV11-3|16|NA
TGTGCCAGCAGCTTAGATAGCAGCCGCTTGAACACTGAAGCTTTCTTT
CASSLDSSRLNTEAFF
>NA|TRBJ1-5|TRBV19|12|NA
TGTGCCAGTAGTATAACCAATCAGCCCCAGCATTTT
CASSITNQPQHF
>few|TRBJ1-6|TRBV5-5|16|TRBD1
TGTGCCAGCAGCTCCGGCCGGGACAGCATTAATTCACCCCTCCACTTT
CASSSGRDSINSPLHF
>NA|TRBJ2-4|TRBV19|13|NA
TGTGCCAGTACCCTTGGGGGAGAAAACATTCAGTACTTC
CASTLGGENIQYF
>NA|TRBJ2-1|TRBV7-1|16|TRBD2
TGTGCCAGCAGCCCTAGCGGTCCTGGCTCCTACAATGAGCAGTTCTTC
CASSPSGPGSYNEQFF
>NA|TRBJ1-2|TRBV11-2|19|TRBD1
TGTGCCAGCAGCGCCCACTCTTCTCGGGACAGGGGGCTTGTCTATGGCTACACCTTC
CASSAHSSRDRGLVYGYTF
>few|TRBJ1-3|TRBV7-8|15|TRBD1
TGTGCCAGCAGCTTTTCCCGGACAGGGGACAACACCATATATTTT
CASSFSRTGDNTIYF
>few|TRBJ1-1|TRBV6-4|18|NA
TGTGCCAGCGCTCGTAAGCAGGGCCCGGAGAGAACTAACACTGAAGCTTTCTTT
CASARKQGPERTNTEAFF
>NA|TRBJ2-3|TRBV6-2/TRBV6-3|13|NA
TGTGACAGCAGTCCCAGGGTGGCAGATACGCAGTATTTT
CDSSPRVADTQYF
>NA|TRBJ2-7|TRBV3-1|16|TRBD2
TGTGCCAGCAGCCCGATTGTTGGCGGGGGCTCCTACGAGCAGTACTTC
CASSPIVGGGSYEQYF